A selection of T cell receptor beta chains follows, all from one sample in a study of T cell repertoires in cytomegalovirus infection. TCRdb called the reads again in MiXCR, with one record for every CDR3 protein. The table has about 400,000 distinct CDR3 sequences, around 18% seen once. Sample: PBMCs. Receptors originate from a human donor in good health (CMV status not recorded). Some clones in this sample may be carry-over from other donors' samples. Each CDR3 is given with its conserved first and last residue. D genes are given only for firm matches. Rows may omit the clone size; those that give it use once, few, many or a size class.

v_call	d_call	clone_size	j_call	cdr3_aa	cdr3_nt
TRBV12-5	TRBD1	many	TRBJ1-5	CASGTGEHQPQHF	TGTGCTAGTGGGACAGGGGAGCATCAGCCCCAGCATTTT
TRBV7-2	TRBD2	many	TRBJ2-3	CASSTSGALDTQYF	TGTGCCAGCAGCACTAGCGGGGCATTGGATACGCAGTATTTT
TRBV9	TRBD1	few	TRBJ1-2	CASSGPQGGAYGYTF	TGTGCCAGCAGCGGACCGCAGGGGGGGGCCTATGGCTACACCTTC
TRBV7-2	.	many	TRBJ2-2	CASSLMGGPGSAGELFF	TGTGCCAGCAGCTTAATGGGGGGACCAGGGTCGGCCGGGGAGCTGTTTTTT
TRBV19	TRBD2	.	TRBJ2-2	CASSIAAGGGELFF	TGTGCCAGTAGTATAGCGGCGGGGGGCGGGGAGCTGTTTTTT
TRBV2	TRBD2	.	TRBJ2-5	CASSAASGGAETQYF	TGTGCCAGCAGTGCGGCTAGCGGTGGGGCGGAGACCCAGTACTTC
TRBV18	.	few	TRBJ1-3	CASSPMPSSGNTIYF	TGTGCCAGCTCACCTATGCCGTCCTCTGGAAACACCATATATTTT
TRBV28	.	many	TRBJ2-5	CASSHPPGRESGETQYF	TGTGCCAGCAGTCATCCCCCGGGACGCGAATCCGGAGAGACCCAGTACTTC
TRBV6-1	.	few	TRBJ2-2	CASRGGSRATGELFF	TGTGCCAGCAGAGGAGGTAGCAGAGCCACCGGGGAGCTGTTTTTT
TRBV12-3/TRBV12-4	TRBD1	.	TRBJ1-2	CASSIRDRGYGYTF	TGTGCCAGCAGTATCCGGGACAGGGGGTATGGCTACACCTTC
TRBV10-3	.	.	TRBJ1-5	CAISESGGRGQPQHF	TGTGCCATCAGTGAGTCCGGGGGTCGGGGTCAGCCCCAGCATTTT
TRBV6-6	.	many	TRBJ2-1	CASSYSRLGDYEQFF	TGTGCCAGCAGTTACTCGAGGCTTGGCGACTATGAGCAGTTCTTC
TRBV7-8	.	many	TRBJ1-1	CASSLEIRFRNTEAFF	TGTGCCAGCAGCTTAGAGATACGGTTTCGGAACACTGAAGCTTTCTTT
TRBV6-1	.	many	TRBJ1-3	CASSPWQSGNTIYF	TGTGCCAGCAGTCCTTGGCAGTCTGGAAACACCATATATTTT
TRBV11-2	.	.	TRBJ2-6	CASSLDTYLSGANVLTF	TGTGCCAGCAGCTTAGACACCTACCTCTCTGGGGCCAACGTCCTGACTTTC
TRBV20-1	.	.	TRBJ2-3	CSASPEGGTDTQYF	TGCAGTGCCTCGCCCGAGGGCGGCACAGATACGCAGTATTTT
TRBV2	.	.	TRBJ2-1	CASIPGRAYNEQFF	TGTGCCAGCATCCCGGGCAGGGCCTACAATGAGCAGTTCTTC
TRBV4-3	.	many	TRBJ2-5	CASSQGQSPQETQYF	TGCGCCAGCAGCCAAGGACAGAGTCCACAAGAGACCCAGTACTTC
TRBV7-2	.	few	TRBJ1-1	CASIGLGAGAFF	TGTGCCAGCATTGGTTTGGGGGCGGGCGCTTTCTTT
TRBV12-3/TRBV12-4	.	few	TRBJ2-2	CATSRSRALNTGELFF	TGTGCTACCTCGCGGTCGCGGGCCCTGAACACCGGGGAGCTGTTTTTT
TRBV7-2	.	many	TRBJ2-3	CASSFAAIDTQYF	TGTGCCAGCAGCTTTGCGGCTATAGATACGCAGTATTTT
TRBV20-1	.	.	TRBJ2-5	CSAGPDSAEETQYF	TGCAGTGCTGGTCCAGACAGTGCCGAAGAGACCCAGTACTTC
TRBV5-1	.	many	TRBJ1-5	CASSRDGRNQPQHF	TGCGCCAGCAGCCGGGACGGAAGGAATCAGCCCCAGCATTTT
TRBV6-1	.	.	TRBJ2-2	CASSLEHTGELFF	TGTGCCAGCAGTCTGGAGCACACCGGGGAGCTGTTTTTT
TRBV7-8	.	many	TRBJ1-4	CASSFYLNEKLFF	TGTGCCAGCAGCTTTTATCTTAATGAAAAACTGTTTTTT
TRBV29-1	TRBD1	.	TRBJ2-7	CSVEKFTGQGYEQYF	TGCAGCGTTGAGAAGTTCACGGGACAGGGTTACGAGCAGTACTTC
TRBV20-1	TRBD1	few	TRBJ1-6	CSASARRGYSPLHF	TGCAGTGCTAGCGCTCGCAGGGGGTACTCACCCCTCCACTTT
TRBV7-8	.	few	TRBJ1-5	CASSLVPIGNQPQHF	TGTGCCAGCAGCTTAGTCCCAATCGGCAATCAGCCCCAGCATTTT
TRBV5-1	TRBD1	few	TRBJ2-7	CASSLGTGVLYEQYF	TGCGCCAGCAGCTTGGGGACAGGGGTTCTCTACGAGCAGTACTTC
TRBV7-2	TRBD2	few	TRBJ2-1	CASSVTSGRADEQFF	TGTGCCAGCAGCGTTACTAGCGGGAGGGCCGATGAGCAGTTCTTC
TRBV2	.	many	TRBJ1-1	CASNQDRNTEAFF	TGTGCCAGCAATCAGGACAGAAACACTGAAGCTTTCTTT
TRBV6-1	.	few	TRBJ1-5	CASSEWRGKEPQHF	TGTGCCAGCAGTGAATGGAGGGGAAAGGAGCCCCAGCATTTT
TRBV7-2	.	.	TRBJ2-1	CASSLVGLANEQFF	TGTGCCAGCAGCTTAGTCGGTTTGGCCAATGAGCAGTTCTTC
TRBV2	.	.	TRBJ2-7	CATGATREQYF	TGTGCCACCGGAGCGACCCGCGAGCAGTACTTC
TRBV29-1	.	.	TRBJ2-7	CSVAGYPAYEQYF	TGCAGCGTTGCGGGATACCCAGCGTACGAGCAGTACTTC
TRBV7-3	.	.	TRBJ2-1	CASSFDVLSYNEQFF	TGTGCCAGCAGCTTCGACGTTCTCTCCTACAATGAGCAGTTCTTC
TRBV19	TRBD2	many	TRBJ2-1	CASSIFPGLGNYNEQFF	TGTGCCAGTAGTATCTTTCCCGGACTAGGGAACTACAATGAGCAGTTCTTC
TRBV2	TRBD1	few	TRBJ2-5	CASSTGGQETQYF	TGTGCCAGCAGTACAGGGGGCCAAGAGACCCAGTACTTC
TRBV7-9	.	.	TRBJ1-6	CASSLGGLSPLHF	TGTGCCAGCAGCTTAGGGGGCCTTTCACCCCTCCACTTT
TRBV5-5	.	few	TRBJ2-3	CASSSVGPAADTQYF	TGTGCCAGCAGCTCGGTAGGACCCGCCGCAGATACGCAGTATTTT